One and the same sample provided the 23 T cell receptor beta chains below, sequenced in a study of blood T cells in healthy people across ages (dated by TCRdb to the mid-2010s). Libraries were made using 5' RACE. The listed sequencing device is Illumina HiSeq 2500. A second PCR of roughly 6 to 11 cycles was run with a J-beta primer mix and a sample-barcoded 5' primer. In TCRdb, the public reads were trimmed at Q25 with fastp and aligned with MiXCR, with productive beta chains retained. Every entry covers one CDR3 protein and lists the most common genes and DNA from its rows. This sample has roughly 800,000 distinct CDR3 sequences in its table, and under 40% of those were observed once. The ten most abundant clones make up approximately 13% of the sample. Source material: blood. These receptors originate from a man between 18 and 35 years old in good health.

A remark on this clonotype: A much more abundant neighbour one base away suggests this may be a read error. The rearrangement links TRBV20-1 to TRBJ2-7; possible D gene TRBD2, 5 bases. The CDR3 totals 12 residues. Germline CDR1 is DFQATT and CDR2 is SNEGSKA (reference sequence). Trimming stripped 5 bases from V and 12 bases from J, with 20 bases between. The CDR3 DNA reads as TGCAGTGCTCCCCGAGCGGACGGTGGCCGGTACTTC. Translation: CSAPRADGGRYF.

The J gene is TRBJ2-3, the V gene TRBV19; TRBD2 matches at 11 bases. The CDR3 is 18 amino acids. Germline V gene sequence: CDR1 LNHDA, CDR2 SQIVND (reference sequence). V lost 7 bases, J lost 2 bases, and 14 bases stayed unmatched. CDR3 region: CASTSNGGTSGVTDTQYF. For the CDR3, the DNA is TGTGCCAGTACCTCCAATGGGGGGACTAGCGGAGTCACAGATACGCAGTATTTT.

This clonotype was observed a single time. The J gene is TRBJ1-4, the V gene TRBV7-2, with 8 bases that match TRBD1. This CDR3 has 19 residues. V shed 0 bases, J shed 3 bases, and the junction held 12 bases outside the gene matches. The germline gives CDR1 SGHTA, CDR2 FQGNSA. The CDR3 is CASSLADRVRTGPNEKLFF. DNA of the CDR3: TGTGCCAGCAGCTTAGCAGATCGGGTGAGGACAGGGCCTAATGAAAAACTGTTTTTT. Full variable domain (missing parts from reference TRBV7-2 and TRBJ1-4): GAGVSQSPSNKVTEKGKDVELRCDPISGHTALYWYRQSLGQGLEFLIYFQGNSAPDKSGLPSDRFSAERTGGSVSTLTIQRTQQEDSAVYLCASSLADRVRTGPNEKLFFGSGTQLSVL.

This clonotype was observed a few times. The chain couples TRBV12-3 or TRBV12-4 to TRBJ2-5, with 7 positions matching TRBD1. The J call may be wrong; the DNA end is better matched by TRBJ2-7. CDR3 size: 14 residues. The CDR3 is CASSPPGQTYEQYF. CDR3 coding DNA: TGTGCCAGCAGTCCTCCGGGACAGACGTACGAGCAGTACTTC.

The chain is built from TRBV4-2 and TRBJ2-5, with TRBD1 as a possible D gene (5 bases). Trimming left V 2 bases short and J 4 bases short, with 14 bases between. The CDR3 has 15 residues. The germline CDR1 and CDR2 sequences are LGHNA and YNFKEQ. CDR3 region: CASSQQMKGAETQYF. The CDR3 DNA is TGTGCCAGCAGCCAACAGATGAAAGGGGCAGAGACCCAGTACTTC.

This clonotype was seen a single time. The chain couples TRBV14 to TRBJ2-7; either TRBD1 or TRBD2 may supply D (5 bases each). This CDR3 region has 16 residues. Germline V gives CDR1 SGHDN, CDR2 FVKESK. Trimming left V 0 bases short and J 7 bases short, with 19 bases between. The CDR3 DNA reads TGTGCCAGCAGCCAAGACGGGGCCCGTTCCTACAATGAGCAGTACTTC. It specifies CASSQDGARSYNEQYF.

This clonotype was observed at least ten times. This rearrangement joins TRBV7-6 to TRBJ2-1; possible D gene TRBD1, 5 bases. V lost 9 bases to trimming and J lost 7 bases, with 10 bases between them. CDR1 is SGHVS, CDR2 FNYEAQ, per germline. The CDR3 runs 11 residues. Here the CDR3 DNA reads TGTGCCAGTGGACACCCTAATGAGCAGTTCTTC. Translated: CASGHPNEQFF.

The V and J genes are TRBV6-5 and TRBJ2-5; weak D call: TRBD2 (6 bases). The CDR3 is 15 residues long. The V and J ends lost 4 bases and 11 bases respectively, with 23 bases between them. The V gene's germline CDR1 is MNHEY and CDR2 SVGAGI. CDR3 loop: CASSSPGGTRNEQYF. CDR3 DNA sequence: TGTGCCAGCAGTTCCCCCGGAGGGACTCGCAATGAGCAGTACTTC.

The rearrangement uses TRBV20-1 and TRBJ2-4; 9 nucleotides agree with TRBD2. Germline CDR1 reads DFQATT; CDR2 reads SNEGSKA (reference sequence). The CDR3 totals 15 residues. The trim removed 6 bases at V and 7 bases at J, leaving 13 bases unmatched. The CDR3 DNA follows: TGCAGTGCCACGATTCCCGGGACTAGCTCTAACATTCAGTACTTC. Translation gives CSATIPGTSSNIQYF.

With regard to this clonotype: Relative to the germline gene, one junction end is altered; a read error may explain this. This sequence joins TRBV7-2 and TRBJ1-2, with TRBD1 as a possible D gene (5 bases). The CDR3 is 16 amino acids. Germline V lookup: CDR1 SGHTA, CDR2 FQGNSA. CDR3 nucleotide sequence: TGTGCCAACAGCTTAGGTGCAGGTGGGCAGGGAAGTGGCTACACCTTC. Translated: CANSLGAGGQGSGYTF.

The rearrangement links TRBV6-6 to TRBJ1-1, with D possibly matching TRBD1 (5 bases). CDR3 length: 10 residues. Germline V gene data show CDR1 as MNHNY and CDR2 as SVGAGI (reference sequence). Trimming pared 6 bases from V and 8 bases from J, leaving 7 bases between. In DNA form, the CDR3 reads TGTGCCAGCAGGGGGGTCGAAGCTTTCTTT. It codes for CASRGVEAFF.

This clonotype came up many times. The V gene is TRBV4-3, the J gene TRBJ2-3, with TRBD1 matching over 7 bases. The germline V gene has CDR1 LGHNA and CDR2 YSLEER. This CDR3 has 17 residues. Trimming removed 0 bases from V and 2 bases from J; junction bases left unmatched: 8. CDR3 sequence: CASSQDKGRGLTDTQYF. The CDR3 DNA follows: TGCGCCAGCAGCCAAGATAAGGGAAGGGGGCTCACAGATACGCAGTATTTT.

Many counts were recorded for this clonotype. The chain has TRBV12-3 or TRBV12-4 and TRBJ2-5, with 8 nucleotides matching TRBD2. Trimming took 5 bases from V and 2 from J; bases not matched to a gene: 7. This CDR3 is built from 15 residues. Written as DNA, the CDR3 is TGTGCCAGCAGTCCCAGCGGGGGCGAACAAGAGACCCAGTACTTC. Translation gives CASSPSGGEQETQYF.

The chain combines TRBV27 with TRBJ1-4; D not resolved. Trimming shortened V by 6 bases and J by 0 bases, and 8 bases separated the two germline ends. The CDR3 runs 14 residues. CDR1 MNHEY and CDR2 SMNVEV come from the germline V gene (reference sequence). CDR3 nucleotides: TGTGCCAGCAGAGCGAGAGCAACTAATGAAAAACTGTTTTTT. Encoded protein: CASRARATNEKLFF.

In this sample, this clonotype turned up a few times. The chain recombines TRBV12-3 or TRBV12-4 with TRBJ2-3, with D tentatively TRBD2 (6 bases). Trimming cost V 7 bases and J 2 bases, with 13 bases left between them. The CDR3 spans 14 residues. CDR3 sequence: CASISGLPTDTQYF. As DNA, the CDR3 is TGTGCCAGCATTTCGGGACTGCCCACAGATACGCAGTATTTT.

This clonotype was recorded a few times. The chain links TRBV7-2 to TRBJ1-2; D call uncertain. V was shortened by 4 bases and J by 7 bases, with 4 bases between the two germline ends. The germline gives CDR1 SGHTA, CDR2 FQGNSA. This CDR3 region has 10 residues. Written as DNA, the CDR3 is TGTGCCAGCAGCTCCTTTGGCTACACCTTC. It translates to CASSSFGYTF.

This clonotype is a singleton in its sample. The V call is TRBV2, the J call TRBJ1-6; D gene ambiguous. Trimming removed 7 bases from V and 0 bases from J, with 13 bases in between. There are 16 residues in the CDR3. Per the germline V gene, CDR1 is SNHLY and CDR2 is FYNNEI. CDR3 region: CASNRELSSYNSPLHF. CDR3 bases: TGTGCCAGCAACCGAGAATTAAGCTCCTATAATTCACCCCTCCACTTT.

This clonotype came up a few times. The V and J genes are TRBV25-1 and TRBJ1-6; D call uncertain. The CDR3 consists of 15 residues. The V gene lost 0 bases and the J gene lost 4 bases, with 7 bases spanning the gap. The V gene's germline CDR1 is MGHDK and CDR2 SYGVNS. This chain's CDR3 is CASSEYKGYNSPLHF. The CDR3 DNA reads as TGTGCCAGCAGTGAATATAAGGGATATAATTCACCCCTCCACTTT.

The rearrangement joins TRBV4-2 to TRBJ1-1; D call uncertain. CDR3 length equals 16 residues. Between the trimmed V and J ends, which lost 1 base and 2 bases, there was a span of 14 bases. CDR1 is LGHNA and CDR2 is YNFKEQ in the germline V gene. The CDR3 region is CASSQGSPGINTEAFF. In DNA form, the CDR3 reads TGTGCCAGCAGCCAAGGAAGTCCGGGGATTAACACTGAAGCTTTCTTT.

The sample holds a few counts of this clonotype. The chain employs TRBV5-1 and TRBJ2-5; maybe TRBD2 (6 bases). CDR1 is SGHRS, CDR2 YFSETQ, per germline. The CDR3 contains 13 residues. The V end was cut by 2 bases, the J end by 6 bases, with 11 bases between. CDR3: CASSFGGEQTQYF. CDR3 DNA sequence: TGCGCCAGCAGCTTCGGGGGAGAGCAGACCCAGTACTTC.

CDR3 DNA sequence: TGTGCCAGCAGTAGGTTCACAGGTAGCTCCTACAATGAGCAGTACTTC. Its protein product is CASSRFTGSSYNEQYF. The chain is built from TRBV6-2 or TRBV6-3 and TRBJ2-1, with D possibly TRBD1 on 5 matching bases. The last part of the DNA fits TRBJ2-7 better; the J call may be wrong. The germline CDR1 and CDR2 sequences are MNHEY and SVGEGT. The CDR3 has 16 residues.

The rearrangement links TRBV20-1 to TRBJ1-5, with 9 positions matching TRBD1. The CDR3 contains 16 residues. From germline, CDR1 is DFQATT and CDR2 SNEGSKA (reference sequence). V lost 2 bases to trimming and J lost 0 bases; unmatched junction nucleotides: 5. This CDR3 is CSARLQGAPSNQPQHF. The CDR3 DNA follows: TGCAGTGCTAGATTACAGGGGGCTCCTAGCAATCAGCCCCAGCATTTT.

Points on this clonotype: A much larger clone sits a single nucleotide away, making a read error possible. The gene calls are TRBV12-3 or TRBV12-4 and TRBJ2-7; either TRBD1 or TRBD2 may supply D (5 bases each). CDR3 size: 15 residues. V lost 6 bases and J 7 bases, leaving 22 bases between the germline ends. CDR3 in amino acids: CASRIRDPSRDEQYF. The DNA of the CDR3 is TGTGCCAGCAGAATCCGGGACCCTTCACGGGATGAGCAGTACTTC.